The TCR beta chain under discussion was sequenced for a study of cytomegalovirus exposure and HLA in healthy donors. Study results and limitations: Among immune exposure information, only CMV serostatus was available. A later analysis associated 16,951 TCR beta sequences with HLA alleles at a 0.05 false discovery rate. An assumption of roughly uniform sequencing depth across donors underlay the presence/absence analyses. Most CMV-associated TCR beta chains appeared HLA-restricted in a later analysis.

A word on this clone: The target antigen is unknown.

With 60 Vbeta and 13 Jbeta primers, the PCR was carried out. Produced via immunoSEQ multiplex PCR; TCRdb's table is partial and in-frame only. Of about 120,000 clones detected, more than 60% appear once; the ten largest clones hold around 4.2%. The CDR3 spans 15 residues. Germline V gene lookup returns CDR1 SGHDT and CDR2 YYEEEE. Deletions cut 1 base from V and 4 bases from J, with 12 bases between. The sequencing input was PBMCs. J is TRBJ2-1 and V is TRBV5-6, with D tentatively TRBD2 (5 bases). This clonotype originated in a woman in her thirties or forties in good health and CMV-seronegative. The DNA of the CDR3 is TGTGCCAGCAGCTTGTCGGGGATTAATTACAATGAGCAGTTCTTC. As protein: CASSLSGINYNEQFF.